The 5 T cell receptor beta chains in this list originate from one sample, sequenced in a study of cytotoxic CD8 clonotypes in ibrutinib-treated CLL. The table came from immunoSEQ multiplex PCR; TCRdb's copy has only in-frame clones and leaves some out. The sample gives about 140,000 clones, around 81% of which show up once; approximately 7.6% is in the top ten. The starting material was PBMCs, obtained after 36 months of ibrutinib treatment. The receptors were sampled from a human donor with chronic lymphocytic leukemia.

V is TRBV2 and J is TRBJ2-3, with D hard to call. Looked up from germline, CDR1 is SNHLY and CDR2 is FYNNEI. Deletions cut 6 bases from V and 0 bases from J, with 1 base between. The CDR3 runs to 11 residues. The CDR3 loop reads CASRSTDTQYF. Written as DNA, the CDR3 is TGTGCCAGCAGGAGCACAGATACGCAGTATTTT. Using reference TRBV2 and TRBJ2-3 for the parts outside the CDR3, the full variable domain is EPEVTQTPSHQVTQMGQEVILRCVPISNHLYFYWYRQILGQKVEFLVSFYNNEISEKSEIFDDQFSVERPDGSNFTLKIRSTKLEDSAMYFCASRSTDTQYFGPGTRLTVL.

The V call is TRBV5-1, the J call TRBJ2-3; the match to TRBD1 covers 9 bases. The ends lost 6 bases at V and 6 bases at J; junction bases unmatched: 8. The CDR3 contains 14 residues. Germline values: CDR1 SGHRS, CDR2 YFSETQ. As DNA, the CDR3 is TGCGCCAGCAACACGGGACAGGGAGGGGATACGCAGTATTTT. It encodes CASNTGQGGDTQYF.

The chain links TRBV10-3 to TRBJ1-5, with 8 bases matching TRBD1. The CDR3 is 13 amino acids. After removal of 7 bases from V and 5 bases from J, the junction contained 4 bases not matched to a gene. Germline lookup yields CDR1 ENHRY and CDR2 SYGVKD. CDR3 sequence: CAIKDRVHQPQHF. CDR3 coding DNA: TGTGCCATCAAGGACAGGGTGCATCAGCCCCAGCATTTT.

The chain recombines TRBV5-1 with TRBJ2-7; 8 bases map to TRBD1. Germline values: CDR1 SGHRS, CDR2 YFSETQ. The CDR3 is 13 amino acids. V lost 4 bases to trimming and J lost 6 bases; unmatched junction nucleotides: 6. The CDR3 coding sequence is TGCGCCAGCAGCCGGGACAGGTTGGGCGAGCAGTACTTC. Protein product: CASSRDRLGEQYF.

The rearrangement uses TRBV4-1 and TRBJ1-6; the match to TRBD1 covers 7 bases. CDR3 length: 16 amino acids. CDR1 is MGHRA, CDR2 YSYEKL, per germline. The J segment lost 6 bases and the V segment lost 0 bases, leaving 5 bases of the junction unmatched. CDR3 nucleotide sequence: TGCGCCAGCAGCCAAGATCGAGGGACAGTTAATTCACCCCTCCACTTT. Protein product: CASSQDRGTVNSPLHF.